The present TCR beta chain was sequenced within a study of human T cells and chemical hapten exposure. V lost 4 bases, J lost 0 bases, and 9 bases lay in between. The CDR3 is made up of 14 amino acids. Looked up from germline, CDR1 is GTSNPN and CDR2 is SVGIG (reference sequence). Separate cDNA molecules received unique molecular identifiers, which the library attached to them. From the RACE reads, TCRdb called clonotypes with MiXCR, one entry per CDR3 protein. The sample yields under 50,000 distinct CDR3 sequences, 6% to 9.5% seen once. Indicated time point: pre-sensitization, week 0. Treatment reported: therapeutic diphenylcyclopropenone sensitization with weekly scalp DPC. Blood was collected ahead of every patch test applied. General observations from the study: While controls formed fewer of them, expanded TCRs formed significantly more large CDR3 similarity clusters. Patch test scores rose with PT1 expanded TCR counts, a positive correlation.

This clonotype appeared a few times. Its target is not known. The material was whole blood, obtained in connection with sensitization to the hapten diphenylcyclopropenone (DPC). The chain is built from TRBV30 and TRBJ2-2; D not resolved. This receptor was obtained from a woman aged 45 to 65 with alopecia areata. Some clones in this sample may be carry-over from other donors' samples. CDR3 protein: CAWISFTNTGELFF. CDR3 coding DNA: TGTGCCTGGATCTCTTTTACGAACACCGGGGAGCTGTTTTTT.